The rows below give T cell receptor beta chains drawn from one sample of a study of molecular identifiers for immune sequencing clone quantification. Each CDR3 protein gets one entry after TCRdb re-called the PCR reads with MiXCR. The table shows hundreds of thousands of distinct CDR3 sequences, with around 25% occurring only once. Input material: naive CD8+ T cells from blood, with Jurkat cell RNA spiked in. The receptors originated from a human donor in good health. Some libraries in this study had Jurkat cell RNA spiked in. Both conserved end residues are part of each CDR3. A D gene is named only where the DNA matches it firmly. Clone size appears in some rows only: once, few, many, or a class for an expanded clone.

d_gene	v_gene	j_gene	abundance	CDR3aa	CDR3nt
TRBD2	TRBV23-1	TRBJ2-7	few	CASSQSFTSGRILLSEQYF	TGCGCCAGCAGTCAATCGTTTACTAGCGGGAGGATATTATTGAGCGAGCAGTACTTC
-	TRBV19	TRBJ2-3	-	CASSILESDTQYF	TGTGCCAGTAGTATTCTAGAGTCAGATACGCAGTATTTT
TRBD2	TRBV27	TRBJ2-3	-	CASSDGLAGYTATQYF	TGTGCCAGCAGTGACGGACTAGCGGGGTACACAGCTACGCAGTATTTT
TRBD2	TRBV7-9	TRBJ2-5	-	CASSIYGLAGKETQYF	TGTGCCAGCAGCATTTATGGACTAGCGGGAAAAGAGACCCAGTACTTC
TRBD1	TRBV7-9	TRBJ1-6	-	CASSPRDREYSPLHF	TGTGCCAGCAGCCCGCGGGACAGGGAATATTCACCCCTCCACTTT
TRBD2	TRBV6-5	TRBJ2-3	few	CASSFRLAGRTDTQYF	TGTGCCAGCAGTTTTAGACTAGCGGGAAGGACAGATACGCAGTATTTT
TRBD1	TRBV5-4	TRBJ2-2	many	CASSLGTGVPTGELFF	TGTGCCAGCAGCTTGGGGACAGGGGTGCCCACCGGGGAGCTGTTTTTT
-	TRBV6-6	TRBJ2-2	few	CASSSTGGWNTGELFF	TGTGCCAGCAGTAGCACCGGGGGCTGGAACACCGGGGAGCTGTTTTTT
TRBD1	TRBV12-3/TRBV12-4	TRBJ2-1	-	CASSLSDREFF	TGTGCCAGCAGTTTATCGGACAGGGAGTTCTTC
-	TRBV19	TRBJ1-1	-	CASSTFTGLNTEAFF	TGTGCCAGTAGTACCTTCACAGGGCTCAACACTGAAGCTTTCTTT
-	TRBV7-8	TRBJ1-4	-	CAGSLDVTFGEKLFF	TGTGCCGGCAGCTTAGACGTCACTTTTGGGGAAAAACTGTTTTTT
TRBD1	TRBV12-3/TRBV12-4	TRBJ2-7	-	CASTGRGHYEQYF	TGTGCCAGCACCGGCAGGGGGCACTACGAGCAGTACTTC
-	TRBV14	TRBJ1-2	few	CASSQDTDPYGYTF	TGTGCCAGCAGCCAAGACACGGATCCTTATGGCTACACCTTC
-	TRBV27	TRBJ2-7	-	CASSYASGFYEQYF	TGTGCCAGCAGTTACGCTTCAGGGTTCTACGAGCAGTACTTC
-	TRBV6-2/TRBV6-3	TRBJ1-1	many	CASSQWTAMNTEAFF	TGTGCCAGCAGCCAATGGACAGCCATGAACACTGAAGCTTTCTTT
TRBD2	TRBV5-1	TRBJ2-4	-	CASSQVAGGAKNVQYF	TGCGCCAGCAGCCAAGTGGCGGGGGGAGCCAAAAACGTTCAGTACTTC
-	TRBV7-6	TRBJ2-2	-	CASSFPLSGPNTGELFF	TGTGCCAGCAGCTTCCCCTTGAGCGGGCCGAACACCGGGGAGCTGTTTTTT
TRBD2	TRBV9	TRBJ2-3	few	CASSVGLAGPSTDTQYF	TGTGCCAGCAGCGTAGGATTAGCGGGCCCTAGCACAGATACGCAGTATTTT
-	TRBV4-3	TRBJ1-5	-	CASSQEVVSGSNQPQHF	TGCGCCAGCAGCCAAGAGGTAGTCTCGGGAAGCAATCAGCCCCAGCATTTT
-	TRBV19	TRBJ2-7	-	CASSMVGTGSYEQYF	TGTGCCAGTAGTATGGTAGGGACGGGATCCTACGAGCAGTACTTC
-	TRBV12-3/TRBV12-4	TRBJ2-7	-	CASSLRDATHEQYF	TGTGCCAGCAGTTTGCGGGATGCTACCCACGAGCAGTACTTC
-	TRBV6-5	TRBJ2-1	-	CASSYGVAIEQFF	TGTGCCAGCAGTTATGGGGTAGCGATTGAGCAGTTCTTC
-	TRBV11-2	TRBJ2-1	-	CASSPRDAPAGEQFF	TGTGCCAGCAGCCCCCGGGACGCCCCGGCCGGAGAGCAGTTCTTC
-	TRBV5-1	TRBJ2-1	few	CASSLTSHQFF	TGCGCCAGCAGCTTGACAAGTCACCAGTTCTTC
-	TRBV19	TRBJ2-5	-	CASSMGAGQETQYF	TGTGCCAGTAGTATGGGGGCAGGCCAAGAGACCCAGTACTTC
-	TRBV5-1	TRBJ2-7	-	CASSLDSHEQYF	TGCGCCAGCAGCTTGGATAGCCACGAGCAGTACTTC
-	TRBV10-3	TRBJ2-7	-	CAISESTGLTNYEQYF	TGTGCCATCAGTGAGTCGACGGGACTTACTAACTACGAGCAGTACTTC
TRBD2	TRBV19	TRBJ2-1	-	CASTGGVRGEQFF	TGTGCCAGTACGGGGGGGGTCCGCGGTGAGCAGTTCTTC
-	TRBV15	TRBJ2-4	-	CATTFGQLAKNIQYF	TGTGCCACCACCTTCGGACAACTAGCCAAAAACATTCAGTACTTC
-	TRBV6-5	TRBJ2-3	few	CASSYQPETDTQYF	TGTGCCAGCAGTTACCAGCCGGAAACAGATACGCAGTATTTT
TRBD1	TRBV7-9	TRBJ1-1	many	CAIFDRGAFF	TGTGCCATCTTTGACAGGGGAGCTTTCTTT
-	TRBV4-1	TRBJ1-2	many	CASSQGTSGRDYGYTF	TGCGCCAGCAGCCAAGGAACTTCAGGGAGAGACTATGGCTACACCTTC
-	TRBV20-1	TRBJ1-1	many	CSAPPGASTEAFF	TGCAGTGCTCCTCCAGGGGCCTCTACTGAAGCTTTCTTT
TRBD1	TRBV2	TRBJ2-3	many	CASRGTAQDTQYF	TGTGCCAGCAGAGGGACAGCCCAAGATACGCAGTATTTT
-	TRBV20-1	TRBJ1-1	few	CSARPPTKAEAFF	TGCAGTGCTAGGCCCCCCACAAAGGCTGAAGCTTTCTTT
-	TRBV7-9	TRBJ2-7	many	CASSRDRSSYEQYF	TGTGCCAGCAGCCGCGACAGGAGCTCCTACGAGCAGTACTTC
-	TRBV4-3	TRBJ2-6	many	CASSQTGTGANVLTF	TGCGCCAGCAGCCAAACAGGGACTGGGGCCAACGTCCTGACTTTC
-	TRBV7-9	TRBJ1-6	-	CASSQTSLPGSSPLHF	TGTGCCAGCAGCCAAACCTCCTTACCTGGATCCTCACCCCTCCACTTT
TRBD2	TRBV7-9	TRBJ2-1	few	CASSILGLAGGPENEQFF	TGTGCCAGCAGCATATTGGGACTAGCGGGAGGGCCGGAGAATGAGCAGTTCTTC
TRBD1	TRBV18	TRBJ2-4	few	CASSPRDRSLAKNIQYF	TGTGCCAGCTCACCCCGGGACAGGTCACTAGCCAAAAACATTCAGTACTTC
-	TRBV7-2	TRBJ2-1	few	CASSFRVYGNEQFF	TGTGCCAGCAGCTTCCGGGTTTACGGCAATGAGCAGTTCTTC
-	TRBV2	TRBJ2-3	many	CASRGLGGLSTDTQYF	TGTGCCAGCAGAGGCCTGGGCGGCTTGAGCACAGATACGCAGTATTTT
TRBD1	TRBV7-8	TRBJ1-3	few	CASTQPGQGVGTIYF	TGTGCCAGCACCCAACCGGGACAGGGGGTAGGCACCATATATTTT
-	TRBV4-3	TRBJ1-1	-	CASSQMSGMNTEAFF	TGCGCCAGCAGCCAAATGTCGGGGATGAACACTGAAGCTTTCTTT
TRBD1	TRBV5-8	TRBJ2-5	many	CASSFSTGRETQYF	TGTGCCAGCAGCTTTTCGACAGGGAGAGAGACCCAGTACTTC
-	TRBV19	TRBJ2-3	many	CASSFRRLPETDTQYF	TGTGCCAGTAGTTTCCGACGGTTACCCGAGACAGATACGCAGTATTTT
-	TRBV9	TRBJ2-3	-	CASSAAGANLLGTDTQYF	TGTGCCAGCAGCGCTGCGGGGGCAAACCTCCTCGGGACAGATACGCAGTATTTT
-	TRBV6-1	TRBJ1-1	many	CASSEAYRTLEAFF	TGTGCCAGCAGTGAAGCGTACCGAACACTCGAAGCTTTCTTT
-	TRBV2	TRBJ1-5	few	CASSDNTQRLEINQPQHF	TGTGCCAGCAGTGATAACACGCAACGGTTAGAAATCAATCAGCCCCAGCATTTT
-	TRBV12-3/TRBV12-4	TRBJ1-5	many	CASRPTGYSNQPQHF	TGTGCCAGCAGACCAACAGGTTATAGCAATCAGCCCCAGCATTTT
TRBD2	TRBV12-3/TRBV12-4	TRBJ2-3	few	CASSGMGLAGPGDTQYF	TGTGCCAGCAGCGGAATGGGACTAGCGGGCCCTGGAGATACGCAGTATTTT